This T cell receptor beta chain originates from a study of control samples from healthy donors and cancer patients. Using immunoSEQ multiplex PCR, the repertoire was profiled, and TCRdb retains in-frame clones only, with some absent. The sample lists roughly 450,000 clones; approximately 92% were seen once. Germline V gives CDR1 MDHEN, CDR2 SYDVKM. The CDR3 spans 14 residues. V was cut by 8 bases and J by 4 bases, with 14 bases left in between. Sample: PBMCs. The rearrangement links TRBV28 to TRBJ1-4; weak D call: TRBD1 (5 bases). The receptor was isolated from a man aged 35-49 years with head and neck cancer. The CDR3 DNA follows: TGTGCCAGCGGGGGTGAGGGTGTTAATGAAAAACTGTTTTTT. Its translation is CASGGEGVNEKLFF.